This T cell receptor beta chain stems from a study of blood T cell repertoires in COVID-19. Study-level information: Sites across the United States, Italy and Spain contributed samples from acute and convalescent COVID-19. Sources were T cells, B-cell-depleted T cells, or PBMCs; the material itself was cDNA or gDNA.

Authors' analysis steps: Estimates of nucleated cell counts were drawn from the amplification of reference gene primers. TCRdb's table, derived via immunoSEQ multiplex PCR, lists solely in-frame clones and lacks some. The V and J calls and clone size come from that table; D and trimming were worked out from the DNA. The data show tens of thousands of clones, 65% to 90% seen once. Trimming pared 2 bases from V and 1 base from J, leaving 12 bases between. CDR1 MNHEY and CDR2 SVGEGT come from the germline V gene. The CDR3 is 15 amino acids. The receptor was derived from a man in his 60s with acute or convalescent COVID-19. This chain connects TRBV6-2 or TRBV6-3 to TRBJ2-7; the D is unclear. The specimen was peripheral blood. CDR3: CASSYIRWRSYEQYF. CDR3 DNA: TGTGCCAGCAGTTACATCCGATGGCGGTCCTACGAGCAGTACTTC.